Following are 18 T cell receptor beta chains from one sample sequenced in a study of PD-L1 blockade in urothelial cancer. The assay was immunoSEQ multiplex PCR, and TCRdb's table has in-frame clones only and misses some. The sample yields about 32,000 clones, about 89% seen once. Material: PBMCs, obtained around atezolizumab (anti-PD-L1) treatment. These receptors were taken from a man aged 50-60 years with urothelial cancer.

The rearrangement uses TRBV6-5 and TRBJ2-5; 11 nucleotides line up with TRBD2. V trimming: 0 bases; J trimming: 5 bases; junction bases outside the gene matches: 2. Germline V gene sequence: CDR1 MNHEY, CDR2 SVGAGI. The CDR3 contains 15 residues. In DNA, the CDR3 is TGTGCCAGCAGTTACTCTAGCGGGAGGGCGGAGACCCAGTACTTC. Translation gives CASSYSSGRAETQYF.

The chain employs TRBV5-1 and TRBJ2-7; 10 bases match TRBD2. This CDR3 region has 17 residues. Germline CDR1 reads SGHRS; CDR2 reads YFSETQ. Germline trimming cut 0 bases from V and 1 base from J; bases unmatched to any gene: 7. This CDR3 reads CASSLAKLAGDSYEQYF. CDR3 bases: TGCGCCAGCAGCTTGGCCAAGCTAGCGGGAGATTCCTACGAGCAGTACTTC.

The chain links TRBV7-9 to TRBJ1-5; a possible D gene is TRBD1 (6 bases). The CDR3 totals 14 residues. V was pared by 5 bases and J by 4 bases, with 12 bases between. Germline CDR1 SEHNR, CDR2 FQNEAQ (reference sequence). CDR3 amino acids: CASSMDSKNQPQHF. The CDR3, as DNA: TGTGCCAGCAGCATGGACAGTAAAAATCAGCCCCAGCATTTT. The entire variable domain, with the rest obtained from reference TRBV7-9 and TRBJ1-5, is as follows: DTGVSQNPRHKITKRGQNVTFRCDPISEHNRLYWYRQTLGQGPEFLTYFQNEAQLEKSRLLSDRFSAERPKGSFSTLEIQRTEQGDSAMYLCASSMDSKNQPQHFGDGTRLSIL.

Only a few counts were recorded for this clone. The rearrangement uses TRBV11-2 and TRBJ2-7; 13 nucleotides align to TRBD2. Germline V lookup: CDR1 SGHAT, CDR2 FQNNGV. V lost 3 bases to trimming and J lost 0 bases; unmatched junction nucleotides: 5. CDR3 length: 17 amino acids. The CDR3 is CASSFGTSGVSSYEQYF. The CDR3, as DNA: TGTGCCAGCAGCTTCGGGACTAGCGGGGTCTCCTCCTACGAGCAGTACTTC.

The chain joins TRBV5-4 to TRBJ2-5; TRBD2 agrees at 7 bases. This CDR3 comprises 14 residues. Germline CDR1 is SGHNT and CDR2 is YYREEE (reference sequence). Trimming removed 4 bases from V and 5 bases from J; junction bases left unmatched: 8. In DNA, the CDR3 is TGTGCCAGCAGCCGACCTGCGGGAGATGAGACCCAGTACTTC. Translation: CASSRPAGDETQYF.

The V and J genes are TRBV18 and TRBJ2-7; D might be TRBD1 (6 bases). The germline V gene has CDR1 KGHSH and CDR2 LQKENI. This CDR3 is built from 16 residues. The V end was cut by 3 bases, the J end by 3 bases, with 18 bases between. The chain's CDR3 is CASSPPSRTVDYEQYF. The CDR3 DNA follows: TGTGCCAGCTCACCCCCTTCCCGGACAGTAGACTACGAGCAGTACTTC. Using reference TRBV18 and TRBJ2-7 for the parts outside the CDR3, the full variable domain is NAGVMQNPRHLVRRRGQEARLRCSPMKGHSHVYWYRQLPEEGLKFMVYLQKENIIDESGMPKERFSAEFPKEGPSILRIQQVVRGDSAAYFCASSPPSRTVDYEQYFGPGTRLTVT.

The chain links TRBV19 to TRBJ2-2; the D gene is possibly TRBD1 (6 bases). This CDR3 region has 13 residues. Deletions cut 5 bases from V and 3 bases from J, with 7 bases between. Germline assignment: CDR1 LNHDA and CDR2 SQIVND (reference sequence). CDR3 DNA: TGTGCCAGTAGTCACAGGGACACCGGGGAGCTGTTTTTT. It codes for CASSHRDTGELFF.

This chain connects TRBV7-2 to TRBJ2-1, with D possibly being TRBD2 (6 bases). Germline assignment: CDR1 SGHTA and CDR2 FQGNSA. This CDR3 has 17 residues. Deletions cut 5 bases from V and 5 bases from J, with 22 bases between. The CDR3 reads CASSKRVGLALDNEQFF. CDR3 in DNA: TGTGCCAGCAGCAAAAGGGTGGGGCTAGCGCTAGACAATGAGCAGTTCTTC.

This clone was seen a single time. The chain combines TRBV9 with TRBJ2-7, with D perhaps matching TRBD1 (6 bases). The CDR3 has 15 residues. Deletions cut 4 bases from V and 5 bases from J, with 19 bases between. Germline V lookup: CDR1 SGDLS, CDR2 YYNGEE. Here the CDR3 reads CASSSHPGVDDEQYF. DNA for the CDR3: TGTGCCAGCAGCTCCCATCCAGGGGTGGATGACGAGCAGTACTTC.

This rearrangement joins TRBV19 to TRBJ1-1; possible D gene TRBD1, 5 bases. V was clipped by 5 bases and J by 4 bases, with 14 bases between them. Germline CDR1 reads LNHDA; CDR2 reads SQIVND (reference sequence). The CDR3 runs to 14 residues. CDR3 in amino acids: CASSGGRVSTEAFF. The CDR3 nucleotides are TGTGCCAGTAGTGGTGGCAGGGTAAGCACTGAAGCTTTCTTT.

V gene TRBV29-1 combines with J gene TRBJ1-4; D remains ambiguous. V was trimmed by 7 bases and J by 2 bases, leaving 5 bases between them. The CDR3 runs to 11 residues. Germline V gives CDR1 SQVTM, CDR2 ANQGSEA. In DNA, the CDR3 is TGCAGCGCACACACTAATGAAAAACTGTTTTTT. Amino acids: CSAHTNEKLFF.

The chain employs TRBV7-9 and TRBJ2-4, with 9 positions matching TRBD1. The J segment lost 10 bases and the V segment lost 4 bases, leaving 8 bases of the junction unmatched. Germline assignment: CDR1 SEHNR and CDR2 FQNEAQ (reference sequence). The CDR3 covers 14 residues. The CDR3 spells CASSSGQGLFIQYF. The CDR3 region has the DNA TGTGCCAGCAGCTCGGGACAGGGTTTGTTTATTCAGTACTTC.

The rearrangement uses TRBV9 and TRBJ1-2, with 9 bases aligning to TRBD1. This CDR3 has 14 residues. The J segment lost 8 bases and the V segment lost 0 bases, leaving 5 bases of the junction unmatched. Germline lookup yields CDR1 SGDLS and CDR2 YYNGEE. The CDR3 DNA reads TGTGCCAGCAGCGTAGGGGGGACAGGGAAAGGCTACACCTTC. It is translated as CASSVGGTGKGYTF.

The chain joins TRBV2 to TRBJ2-4; maybe TRBD2 (6 bases). The CDR3 consists of 15 residues. The V end lost 7 bases, the J end lost 3 bases, and 16 bases lay between the germline ends. Per germline, CDR1 SNHLY and CDR2 FYNNEI. The chain's CDR3 is CASKSEEGGKNIQYF. The CDR3 DNA sequence: TGTGCCAGCAAATCGGAAGAGGGAGGCAAAAACATTCAGTACTTC. The whole variable domain, remainder taken from reference TRBV2 and TRBJ2-4, is EPEVTQTPSHQVTQMGQEVILRCVPISNHLYFYWYRQILGQKVEFLVSFYNNEISEKSEIFDDQFSVERPDGSNFTLKIRSTKLEDSAMYFCASKSEEGGKNIQYFGAGTRLSVL.

Written as DNA, the CDR3 is TGTGCCAGCAGCATCAGACGACAGGGCGAATATGGCTACACCTTC. The encoded protein is CASSIRRQGEYGYTF. The V gene is TRBV7-9, the J gene TRBJ1-2; 7 bases are shared with TRBD1. The ends lost 5 bases at V and 5 bases at J; junction bases unmatched: 11. The germline V gene has CDR1 SEHNR and CDR2 FQNEAQ (reference sequence). The CDR3 extends over 15 amino acids.

This clone came up once. This sequence joins TRBV30 and TRBJ2-2; 8 nucleotides match TRBD2. After removal of 6 bases from V and 7 bases from J, the junction contained 16 bases not matched to a gene. The V gene's germline CDR1 is GTSNPN and CDR2 SVGIG (reference sequence). The length of the CDR3 is 16 residues. CDR3 residues: CACHNERAGDHGELFF. The CDR3 bases are TGTGCCTGCCATAACGAGCGAGCGGGGGATCACGGGGAGCTGTTTTTT.

The chain uses TRBV30 and TRBJ1-2; no clear D. The CDR3 spans 14 residues. V was clipped by 0 bases and J by 0 bases, with 8 bases between them. In germline, CDR1 is GTSNPN, CDR2 SVGIG (reference sequence). This CDR3 reads CAWSVLQANYGYTF. CDR3 DNA sequence: TGTGCCTGGAGTGTCCTTCAGGCTAACTATGGCTACACCTTC.

The rearrangement uses TRBV5-5 and TRBJ1-5; no clear D gene. The length of the CDR3 is 15 residues. Trimming left V 0 bases short and J 0 bases short, with 7 bases between. The germline gives CDR1 SGHKS, CDR2 YYEKEE (reference sequence). CDR3 sequence: CASSLAGVSNQPQHF. In DNA, the CDR3 is TGTGCCAGCAGCTTGGCCGGGGTTAGCAATCAGCCCCAGCATTTT.